This T cell receptor beta chain appears in the sequencing data of a study of OX40 agonist ivuxolimab in advanced cancers. As for the study in general: Patients' therapy was ivuxolimab, an antibody that acts as an agonist of OX40 (CD134). Six ivuxolimab dose levels, 0.01 to 10 mg/kg, were given intravenously every 2 weeks. Partial responses were observed in three patients, of whom one had hepatocellular carcinoma and two had cutaneous melanoma.

Some clones are missing from TCRdb's copy, which holds only in-frame ones; the method was immunoSEQ multiplex PCR. In the table there are approximately 75,000 clones, around 78% of which are singletons. The CDR3 covers 15 residues. V lost 5 bases, J lost 7 bases, and 19 bases lay in between. Germline assignment: CDR1 SGHDT and CDR2 YYEEEE. The specimen was CD4+ or CD8+ T cells sorted from blood, collected in a trial of the OX40 agonist ivuxolimab. The receptor's source is an adult with an advanced solid tumor such as melanoma, head and neck, liver or kidney cancer. The chain combines TRBV5-6 with TRBJ2-1, with D possibly being TRBD2 (6 bases). CDR3 sequence: CASRVWDLIFNEQFF. The CDR3 region has the DNA TGTGCCAGCAGGGTGTGGGACTTAATATTTAATGAGCAGTTCTTC.